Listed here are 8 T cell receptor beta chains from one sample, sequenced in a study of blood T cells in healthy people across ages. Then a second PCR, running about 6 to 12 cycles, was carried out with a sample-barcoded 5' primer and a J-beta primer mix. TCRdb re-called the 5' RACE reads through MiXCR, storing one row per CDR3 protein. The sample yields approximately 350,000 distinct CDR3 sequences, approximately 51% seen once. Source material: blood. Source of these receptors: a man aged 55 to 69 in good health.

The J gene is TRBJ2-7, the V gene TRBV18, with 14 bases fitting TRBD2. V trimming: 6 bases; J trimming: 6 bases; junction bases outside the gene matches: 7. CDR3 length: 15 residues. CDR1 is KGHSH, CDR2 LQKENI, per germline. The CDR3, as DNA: TGTGCCAGCTCCACCGGGACTAGCGGGAGTTCCGAGCAGTACTTC. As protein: CASSTGTSGSSEQYF.

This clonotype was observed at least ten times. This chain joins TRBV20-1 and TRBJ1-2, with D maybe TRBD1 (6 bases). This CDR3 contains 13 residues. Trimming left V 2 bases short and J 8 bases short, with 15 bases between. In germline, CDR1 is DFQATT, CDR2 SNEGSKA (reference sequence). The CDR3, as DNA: TGCAGTGCTAGATCCAACAGGGCGGAAGGCTACACCTTC. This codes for CSARSNRAEGYTF.

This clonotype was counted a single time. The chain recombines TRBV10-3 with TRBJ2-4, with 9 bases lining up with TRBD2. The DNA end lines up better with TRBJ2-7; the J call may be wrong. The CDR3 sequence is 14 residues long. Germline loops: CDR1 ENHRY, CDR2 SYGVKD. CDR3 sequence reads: CAISGGRDTYEQYF. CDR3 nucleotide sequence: TGTGCCATCAGTGGCGGGAGGGACACCTACGAGCAGTACTTC.

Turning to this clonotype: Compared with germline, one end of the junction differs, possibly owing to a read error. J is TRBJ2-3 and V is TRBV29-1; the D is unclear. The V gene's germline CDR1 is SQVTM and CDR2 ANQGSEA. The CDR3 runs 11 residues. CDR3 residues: CGVVTRDTQYF. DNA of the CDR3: TGCGGCGTTGTTACAAGGGATACGCAGTATTTT.

The CDR3: CASSQDKGALGLAGLEQYF. The CDR3 DNA follows: TGCGCCAGCAGCCAAGATAAGGGGGCCCTAGGACTAGCGGGCCTGGAGCAGTACTTC. The chain joins TRBV4-1 to TRBJ2-7; 11 bases agree with TRBD2. The ends lost 0 bases at V and 7 bases at J; junction bases unmatched: 17. This CDR3 has 19 amino acids. The germline V gene encodes CDR1 MGHRA and CDR2 YSYEKL.

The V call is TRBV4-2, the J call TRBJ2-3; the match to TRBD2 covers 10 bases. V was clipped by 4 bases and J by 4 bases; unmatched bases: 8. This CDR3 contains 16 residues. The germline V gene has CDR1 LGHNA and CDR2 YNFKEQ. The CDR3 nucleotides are TGTGCCAGCAGCCTGGTCGGGACTAGCGATGCAGATACGCAGTATTTT. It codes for CASSLVGTSDADTQYF.

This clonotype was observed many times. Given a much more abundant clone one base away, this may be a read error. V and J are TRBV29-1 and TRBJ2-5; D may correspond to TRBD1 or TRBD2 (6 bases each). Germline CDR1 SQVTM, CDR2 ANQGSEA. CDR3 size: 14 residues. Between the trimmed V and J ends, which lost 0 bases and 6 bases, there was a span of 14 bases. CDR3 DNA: TGCAGCGTTGAAGACTGTCAGGGGAGGAAGACCCAGTACTTC. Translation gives CSVEDCQGRKTQYF.

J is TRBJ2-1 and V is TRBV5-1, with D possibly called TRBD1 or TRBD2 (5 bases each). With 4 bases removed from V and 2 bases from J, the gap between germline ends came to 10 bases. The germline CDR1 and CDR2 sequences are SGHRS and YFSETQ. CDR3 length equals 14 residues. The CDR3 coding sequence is TGCGCCAGCAGCGACGGGACGGCCTACAATGAGCAGTTCTTC. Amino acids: CASSDGTAYNEQFF.